Listed below are T cell receptor beta chains from one sample, sequenced in a study of cytomegalovirus exposure and HLA in healthy donors. Sequencing was performed with immunoSEQ multiplex PCR; in TCRdb, only in-frame clones are kept and a portion is missing. This table has fewer than 110,000 clones, roughly 70% appearing once. The sequenced sample consisted of PBMCs. The receptors here all came from a woman in her forties in good health and CMV-seropositive. CDR3s include the opening cysteine and the closing phenylalanine or tryptophan. Fields, in order: J gene, clone size, V gene, D gene, CDR3 DNA, CDR3 protein. A D gene is named only where the DNA matches it firmly. Clone size is shown for a subset of rows, as once, few, many or a class of expanded clone.

J gene: TRBJ1-5
clone size: .
V gene: TRBV6-1
D gene: .
CDR3 DNA: TGTGCCAGCACGCCCAGGGACTTGCAGCCCCAGCATTTT
CDR3 protein: CASTPRDLQPQHF

J gene: TRBJ1-1
clone size: few
V gene: TRBV6-6
D gene: TRBD1
CDR3 DNA: TGTGCCAGCAGACCGGGACAGGGAGGCACTGAAGCTTTCTTT
CDR3 protein: CASRPGQGGTEAFF

J gene: TRBJ2-1
clone size: .
V gene: TRBV9
D gene: .
CDR3 DNA: TGTGCCAGCAGCGGGGGGGGGCCTGGCCACAATGAGCAGTTCTTC
CDR3 protein: CASSGGGPGHNEQFF

J gene: TRBJ2-3
clone size: .
V gene: TRBV14
D gene: .
CDR3 DNA: TGTGCCAGCAGCCAAGTCAGGGGCGGTAACACAGATACGCAGTATTTT
CDR3 protein: CASSQVRGGNTDTQYF

J gene: TRBJ2-5
clone size: .
V gene: TRBV14
D gene: TRBD2
CDR3 DNA: TGTGCCAGCAGCCATGAGCGGGGGGGCGGCCGGGAGACCCAGTACTTC
CDR3 protein: CASSHERGGGRETQYF

J gene: TRBJ1-1
clone size: .
V gene: TRBV19
D gene: .
CDR3 DNA: TGTGCCAGTAGTATAGATCGTAGCACTGAAGCTTTCTTT
CDR3 protein: CASSIDRSTEAFF

J gene: TRBJ2-7
clone size: .
V gene: TRBV9
D gene: TRBD1
CDR3 DNA: TGTGCCAGCAGCGTAGATTCAGGCAGGGGGCGCGAGCAGTACTTC
CDR3 protein: CASSVDSGRGREQYF

J gene: TRBJ1-4
clone size: .
V gene: TRBV30
D gene: .
CDR3 DNA: TGTGCCTGGAGCCCCCGGGAAAAACTGTTTTTT
CDR3 protein: CAWSPREKLFF

J gene: TRBJ2-3
clone size: .
V gene: TRBV5-1
D gene: TRBD1
CDR3 DNA: TGCGCCAGCAGCTTGGCCGGGGACAGCCTTAGCACAGATACGCAGTATTTT
CDR3 protein: CASSLAGDSLSTDTQYF

J gene: TRBJ1-5
clone size: .
V gene: TRBV5-6
D gene: .
CDR3 DNA: TGTGCCAGCAGCTCGACAGGATTCAGGGGCCAAAGCAATCAGCCCCAGCATTTT
CDR3 protein: CASSSTGFRGQSNQPQHF

J gene: TRBJ2-3
clone size: few
V gene: TRBV11-3
D gene: .
CDR3 DNA: TGTGCCAGCAGCTTAGCCAGCGGGAGCACAGATACGCAGTATTTT
CDR3 protein: CASSLASGSTDTQYF

J gene: TRBJ2-5
clone size: .
V gene: TRBV10-3
D gene: TRBD1
CDR3 DNA: TGTGCCATGTCCAAGTCGGGACAGGGCACCCCGGGCCAGTACTTC
CDR3 protein: CAMSKSGQGTPGQYF

J gene: TRBJ1-4
clone size: .
V gene: TRBV7-2
D gene: TRBD1
CDR3 DNA: TGTGCCAGCAGCTACGACAGGGAGAATGAAAAACTGTTTTTT
CDR3 protein: CASSYDRENEKLFF

J gene: TRBJ1-4
clone size: .
V gene: TRBV18
D gene: .
CDR3 DNA: TGTGCCAGCTCACTTCGACAGGTACCTAATGAAAAACTGTTTTTT
CDR3 protein: CASSLRQVPNEKLFF

J gene: TRBJ1-1
clone size: .
V gene: TRBV5-8
D gene: .
CDR3 DNA: TGTGCCAGCAGCTTGGTGAGAAGTAGAATGAACACTGAAGCTTTCTTT
CDR3 protein: CASSLVRSRMNTEAFF

J gene: TRBJ1-4
clone size: .
V gene: TRBV11-2
D gene: .
CDR3 DNA: TGTGCCAGCAGCTTCGGGGGGCCCGGGGAAAAACTGTTTTTT
CDR3 protein: CASSFGGPGEKLFF

J gene: TRBJ2-5
clone size: .
V gene: TRBV27
D gene: .
CDR3 DNA: TGTGCCAGCACCACCGGGGGTCGGGAGACCCAGTACTTC
CDR3 protein: CASTTGGRETQYF

J gene: TRBJ1-5
clone size: .
V gene: TRBV5-6
D gene: .
CDR3 DNA: TGTGCCAGCAGCTTGTACCACGGACAGCCCCAGCCCCAGCATTTT
CDR3 protein: CASSLYHGQPQPQHF

J gene: TRBJ2-1
clone size: .
V gene: TRBV7-9
D gene: .
CDR3 DNA: TGTGCCAGCAGCCCGAGGGGGTCCGTATACAATGAGCAGTTCTTC
CDR3 protein: CASSPRGSVYNEQFF

J gene: TRBJ1-1
clone size: .
V gene: TRBV27
D gene: .
CDR3 DNA: TGTGCCAGCAGTTTATCATCTACGAACACTGAAGCTTTCTTT
CDR3 protein: CASSLSSTNTEAFF

J gene: TRBJ1-5
clone size: once
V gene: TRBV7-9
D gene: .
CDR3 DNA: TGTGCCAGCAGCTTAGCGGGGCTTCCCCATCAGCCCCAGCATTTT
CDR3 protein: CASSLAGLPHQPQHF

J gene: TRBJ2-4
clone size: few
V gene: TRBV19
D gene: TRBD2
CDR3 DNA: TGTGCCAGTAGTTGGACTAGCGGAACAAGCATTCAGTACTTC
CDR3 protein: CASSWTSGTSIQYF

J gene: TRBJ2-5
clone size: .
V gene: TRBV6-6
D gene: TRBD2
CDR3 DNA: TGTGCCAGCAGTTACGAGGGCGGGGGGGGAGAGACCCAGTACTTC
CDR3 protein: CASSYEGGGGETQYF

J gene: TRBJ1-6
clone size: .
V gene: TRBV29-1
D gene: .
CDR3 DNA: TGCAGCGTTGCATCGGGACTGGGGGGTTCACCCCTCCACTTT
CDR3 protein: CSVASGLGGSPLHF

J gene: TRBJ2-7
clone size: .
V gene: TRBV7-8
D gene: .
CDR3 DNA: TGTGCCAGCAGCTTAATGAACGGCGGGGTTAGGGAGCAGTACTTC
CDR3 protein: CASSLMNGGVREQYF

J gene: TRBJ2-5
clone size: .
V gene: TRBV7-9
D gene: TRBD1
CDR3 DNA: TGTGCCAGCAGCTTAGGAGGGACAGGGGTCGAGACCCAGTACTTC
CDR3 protein: CASSLGGTGVETQYF

J gene: TRBJ1-1
clone size: .
V gene: TRBV5-4
D gene: TRBD1
CDR3 DNA: TGTGCCAGCAGCGATTCCGGGACAGGGGGCACTGAAGCTTTCTTT
CDR3 protein: CASSDSGTGGTEAFF

J gene: TRBJ2-3
clone size: .
V gene: TRBV5-1
D gene: TRBD2
CDR3 DNA: TGCGCCAGCAGCTTGCAAGCGGGGGGCTCAGATACGCAGTATTTT
CDR3 protein: CASSLQAGGSDTQYF

J gene: TRBJ2-3
clone size: .
V gene: TRBV5-1
D gene: TRBD2
CDR3 DNA: TGCGCCAGCAGCTTCCGGGGGGGAGGCTCAGATACGCAGTATTTT
CDR3 protein: CASSFRGGGSDTQYF

J gene: TRBJ1-5
clone size: .
V gene: TRBV19
D gene: TRBD1
CDR3 DNA: TGTGCCAGTAGGCGCGGGACAGGGCAGTATCAGCCCCAGCATTTT
CDR3 protein: CASRRGTGQYQPQHF

J gene: TRBJ1-2
clone size: .
V gene: TRBV11-2
D gene: .
CDR3 DNA: TGTGCCAGCAGCTTAGGTAGAGGATACGGCTACACCTTC
CDR3 protein: CASSLGRGYGYTF

J gene: TRBJ2-2
clone size: .
V gene: TRBV9
D gene: .
CDR3 DNA: TGTGCCAGCAGCTCCACAGTAATGGGGCTGTTTTTT
CDR3 protein: CASSSTVMGLFF

J gene: TRBJ1-1
clone size: few
V gene: TRBV5-1
D gene: TRBD1
CDR3 DNA: TGCGCCAGCAGCTTGGCCGCAGGGGGCACTGAAGCTTTCTTT
CDR3 protein: CASSLAAGGTEAFF

J gene: TRBJ2-7
clone size: .
V gene: TRBV9
D gene: .
CDR3 DNA: TGTGCCAGCAGCGTTGGGGGCACCACCTTAACCTACGAGCAGTACTTC
CDR3 protein: CASSVGGTTLTYEQYF

J gene: TRBJ1-6
clone size: few
V gene: TRBV5-1
D gene: TRBD1
CDR3 DNA: TGCGCCAGCAGCCCAACTGGACAGGGAGGAGGGTATAATTCACCCCTCCACTTT
CDR3 protein: CASSPTGQGGGYNSPLHF

J gene: TRBJ2-2
clone size: .
V gene: TRBV7-6
D gene: TRBD2
CDR3 DNA: TGTGCCAGCAGCTATGGACTAGCGGCCAACACCGGGGAGCTGTTTTTT
CDR3 protein: CASSYGLAANTGELFF

J gene: TRBJ2-1
clone size: .
V gene: TRBV19
D gene: TRBD1
CDR3 DNA: TGTGCCAGTAGTACTGACAGGGTAAATGAGCAGTTCTTC
CDR3 protein: CASSTDRVNEQFF

J gene: TRBJ1-1
clone size: .
V gene: TRBV7-9
D gene: .
CDR3 DNA: TGTGCCAGCAAAACAGGGTCGGGGAACACTGAAGCTTTCTTT
CDR3 protein: CASKTGSGNTEAFF

J gene: TRBJ1-1
clone size: .
V gene: TRBV5-1
D gene: .
CDR3 DNA: TGCGCCAGCAGCGACCGACAGAACACTGAAGCTTTCTTT
CDR3 protein: CASSDRQNTEAFF

J gene: TRBJ2-2
clone size: once
V gene: TRBV7-6
D gene: .
CDR3 DNA: TGTGCCAGCAGCCGGAAGACAAACACCGGGGAGCTGTTTTTT
CDR3 protein: CASSRKTNTGELFF

J gene: TRBJ1-2
clone size: .
V gene: TRBV6-1
D gene: .
CDR3 DNA: TGTGCCAGCAGCGCCCCCGGGGAGTGGGATGGCTACACCTTC
CDR3 protein: CASSAPGEWDGYTF

J gene: TRBJ1-4
clone size: few
V gene: TRBV2
D gene: .
CDR3 DNA: TGTGCCAGCAGTGAAGTCACAGGGAGAGAAAAACTGTTTTTT
CDR3 protein: CASSEVTGREKLFF

J gene: TRBJ2-1
clone size: .
V gene: TRBV19
D gene: TRBD2
CDR3 DNA: TGTGCCAGTAGTGTAGCTAGCGGTTACAATGAGCAGTTCTTC
CDR3 protein: CASSVASGYNEQFF

J gene: TRBJ1-3
clone size: .
V gene: TRBV11-2
D gene: TRBD1
CDR3 DNA: TGTGCCAGCAGCTTAGGGGGACAGTGGGGAAACACCATATATTTT
CDR3 protein: CASSLGGQWGNTIYF

J gene: TRBJ2-6
clone size: .
V gene: TRBV6-4
D gene: TRBD2
CDR3 DNA: TGTGCCAGCAGTGTGGGGGGGACTGGGGCCAACGTCCTGACTTTC
CDR3 protein: CASSVGGTGANVLTF

J gene: TRBJ1-1
clone size: .
V gene: TRBV19
D gene: .
CDR3 DNA: TGTGCCAGTAGGCCTGGGGGGGGCACTGAAGCTTTCTTT
CDR3 protein: CASRPGGGTEAFF

J gene: TRBJ2-6
clone size: .
V gene: TRBV5-6
D gene: TRBD1
CDR3 DNA: TGTGCCAGCAGCTTATACGAGTACAGGGGGTTGACTTTC
CDR3 protein: CASSLYEYRGLTF

J gene: TRBJ1-1
clone size: once
V gene: TRBV4-1
D gene: .
CDR3 DNA: TGCGCCAGCAGCCAAGATGCAGTGAACACTGAAGCTTTCTTT
CDR3 protein: CASSQDAVNTEAFF

J gene: TRBJ2-3
clone size: .
V gene: TRBV30
D gene: .
CDR3 DNA: TGTGCCTGGAGTGTACGCGGAGATACGCAGTATTTT
CDR3 protein: CAWSVRGDTQYF

J gene: TRBJ1-1
clone size: .
V gene: TRBV6-1
D gene: .
CDR3 DNA: TGTGCCAGCAGTGAAGGGCTGATCTTGGCTTTCTTT
CDR3 protein: CASSEGLILAFF

J gene: TRBJ2-1
clone size: .
V gene: TRBV27
D gene: TRBD1
CDR3 DNA: TGTGCCAGCAGTTTGGGGACAGGGACATTTATCTTC
CDR3 protein: CASSLGTGTFIF

J gene: TRBJ1-1
clone size: few
V gene: TRBV4-1
D gene: .
CDR3 DNA: TGCGCCAGCAGCAAAGACCCCAGGGGATTAACGAAGAACACTGAAGCTTTCTTT
CDR3 protein: CASSKDPRGLTKNTEAFF

J gene: TRBJ2-5
clone size: .
V gene: TRBV21-1
D gene: .
CDR3 DNA: TGTGCCAGCAGCAAAATTGGACGGGACTCGGGAACCCAGTACTTC
CDR3 protein: CASSKIGRDSGTQYF

J gene: TRBJ1-1
clone size: .
V gene: TRBV7-2
D gene: .
CDR3 DNA: TGTGCCAGCAGCTTAGCCGGGATCAACACTGAAGCTTTCTTT
CDR3 protein: CASSLAGINTEAFF

J gene: TRBJ1-2
clone size: .
V gene: TRBV27
D gene: .
CDR3 DNA: TGTGCCAGCCGACCGGGCAGGGGTTACATATCCAACTATGGCTACACCTTC
CDR3 protein: CASRPGRGYISNYGYTF

J gene: TRBJ1-4
clone size: few
V gene: TRBV5-5
D gene: TRBD1
CDR3 DNA: TGTGCCAGCAGCTACGGGACAGCTTATGGCACTAATGAAAAACTGTTTTTT
CDR3 protein: CASSYGTAYGTNEKLFF

J gene: TRBJ1-3
clone size: .
V gene: TRBV9
D gene: .
CDR3 DNA: TGTGCCAGCAGCGCTGCCAAGGGGGGGTCTTCTGGAAACACCATATATTTT
CDR3 protein: CASSAAKGGSSGNTIYF